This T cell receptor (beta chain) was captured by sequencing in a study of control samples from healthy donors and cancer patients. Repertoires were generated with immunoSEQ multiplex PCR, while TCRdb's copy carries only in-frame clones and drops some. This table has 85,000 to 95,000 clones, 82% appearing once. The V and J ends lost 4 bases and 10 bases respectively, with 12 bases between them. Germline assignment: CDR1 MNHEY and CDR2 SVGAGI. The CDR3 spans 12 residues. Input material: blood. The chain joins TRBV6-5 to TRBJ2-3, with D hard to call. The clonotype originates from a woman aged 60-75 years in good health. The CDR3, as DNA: TGTGCCAGCAGTTTCCTAGGGTCGGCGCAGTATTTT. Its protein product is CASSFLGSAQYF.